Presented here are 2 T cell receptor beta chains from one specimen sequenced in a study of a mutant IDH1 vaccine in newly diagnosed glioma. Assay: immunoSEQ multiplex PCR; the TCRdb copy retains only in-frame clones and omits some. The sample consists of some 68,000 clones, 75% to 85% of them appearing once. As to time point: baseline, week 1 (first vaccination visit). Treatment: pre-vaccination baseline after standard-of-care therapy. The input for sequencing was PBMCs, taken from a glioma patient treated with radiotherapy, temozolomide or both. The receptor source for this set is a man between 45 and 60 years old with glioma.

This sequence joins TRBV19 and TRBJ1-1; D remains unclear. V lost 1 base and J 0 bases, leaving 6 bases between the germline ends. Germline lookup yields CDR1 LNHDA and CDR2 SQIVND (reference sequence). This CDR3 has 14 amino acids. CDR3 in amino acids: CASSIGELNTEAFF. DNA for the CDR3: TGTGCCAGTAGTATAGGAGAGCTGAACACTGAAGCTTTCTTT.

V usage is TRBV2 and J usage is TRBJ1-5; D possibly corresponds to TRBD1 (6 bases). V lost 7 bases to trimming and J lost 4 bases, with 17 bases between them. CDR1 and CDR2 (germline): SNHLY, FYNNEI. The CDR3 sequence is 15 residues long. DNA of the CDR3: TGTGCCAGCAAGACAGGCCCTACGGTAAATCAGCCCCAGCATTTT. Protein: CASKTGPTVNQPQHF. The entire variable domain, with the rest obtained from reference TRBV2 and TRBJ1-5, is as follows: EPEVTQTPSHQVTQMGQEVILRCVPISNHLYFYWYRQILGQKVEFLVSFYNNEISEKSEIFDDQFSVERPDGSNFTLKIRSTKLEDSAMYFCASKTGPTVNQPQHFGDGTRLSIL.